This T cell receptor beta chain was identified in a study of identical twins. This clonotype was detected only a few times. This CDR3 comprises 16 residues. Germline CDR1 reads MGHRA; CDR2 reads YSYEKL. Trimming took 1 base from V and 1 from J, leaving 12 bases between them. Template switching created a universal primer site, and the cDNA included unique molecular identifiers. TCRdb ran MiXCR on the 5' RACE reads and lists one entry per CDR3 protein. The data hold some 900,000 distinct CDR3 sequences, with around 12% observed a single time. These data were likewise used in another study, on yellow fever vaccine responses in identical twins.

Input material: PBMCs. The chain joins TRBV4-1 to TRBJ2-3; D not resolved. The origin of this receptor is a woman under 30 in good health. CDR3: CASSQVKIAGTDTQYF. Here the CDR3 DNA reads TGCGCCAGCAGCCAAGTCAAGATCGCAGGCACAGATACGCAGTATTTT.